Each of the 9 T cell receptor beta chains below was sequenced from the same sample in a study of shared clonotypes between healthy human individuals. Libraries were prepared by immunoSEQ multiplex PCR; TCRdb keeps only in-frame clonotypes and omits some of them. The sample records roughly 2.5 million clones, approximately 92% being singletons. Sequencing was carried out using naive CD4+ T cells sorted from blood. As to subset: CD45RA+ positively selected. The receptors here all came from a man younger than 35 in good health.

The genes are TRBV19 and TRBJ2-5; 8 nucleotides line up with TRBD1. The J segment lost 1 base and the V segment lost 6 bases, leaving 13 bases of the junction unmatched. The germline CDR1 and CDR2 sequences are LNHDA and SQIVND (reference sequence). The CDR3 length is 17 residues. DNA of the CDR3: TGTGCCAGTAGCAGATTCCCGGACAGGGTAACCCAAGAGACCCAGTACTTC. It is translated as CASSRFPDRVTQETQYF.

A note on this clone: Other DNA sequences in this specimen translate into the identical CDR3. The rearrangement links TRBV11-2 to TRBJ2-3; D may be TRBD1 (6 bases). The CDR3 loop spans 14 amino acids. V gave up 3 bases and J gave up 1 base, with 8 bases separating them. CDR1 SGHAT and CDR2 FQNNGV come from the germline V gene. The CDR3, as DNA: TGTGCCAGCAGCTTTTCAGGGGGCACAGATACGCAGTATTTT. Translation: CASSFSGGTDTQYF. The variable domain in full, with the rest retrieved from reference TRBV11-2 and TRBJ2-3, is EAGVAQSPRYKIIEKRQSVAFWCNPISGHATLYWYQQILGQGPKLLIQFQNNGVVDDSQLPKDRFSAERLKGVDSTLKIQPAKLEDSAVYLCASSFSGGTDTQYFGPGTRLTVL.

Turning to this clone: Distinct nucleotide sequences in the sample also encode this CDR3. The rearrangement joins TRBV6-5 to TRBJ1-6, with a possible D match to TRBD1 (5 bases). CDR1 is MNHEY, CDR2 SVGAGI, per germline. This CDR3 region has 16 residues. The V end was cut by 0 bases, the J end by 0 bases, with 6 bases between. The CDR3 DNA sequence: TGTGCCAGCAGTTACTCGGGGGGCTCCTATAATTCACCCCTCCACTTT. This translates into CASSYSGGSYNSPLHF.

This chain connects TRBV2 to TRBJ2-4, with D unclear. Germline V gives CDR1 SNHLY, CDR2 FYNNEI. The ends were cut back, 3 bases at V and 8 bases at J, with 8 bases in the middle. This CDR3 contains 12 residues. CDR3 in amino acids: CASSDSSDIQYF. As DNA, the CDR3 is TGTGCCAGCAGTGACAGTTCAGACATTCAGTACTTC.

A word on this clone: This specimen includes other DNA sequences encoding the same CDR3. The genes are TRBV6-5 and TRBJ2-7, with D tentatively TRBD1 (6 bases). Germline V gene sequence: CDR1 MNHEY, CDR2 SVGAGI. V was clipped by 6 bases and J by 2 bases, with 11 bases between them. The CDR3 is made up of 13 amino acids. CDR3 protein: CASRAGVPYEQYF. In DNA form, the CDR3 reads TGTGCCAGCAGGGCAGGGGTACCCTACGAGCAGTACTTC.

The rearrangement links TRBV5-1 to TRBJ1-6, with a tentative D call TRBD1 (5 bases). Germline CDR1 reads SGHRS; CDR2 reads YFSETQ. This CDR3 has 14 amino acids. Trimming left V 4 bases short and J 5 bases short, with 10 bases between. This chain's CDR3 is CASSDSTNNSPLHF. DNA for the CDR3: TGCGCCAGCAGCGACAGTACCAATAATTCACCCCTCCACTTT.

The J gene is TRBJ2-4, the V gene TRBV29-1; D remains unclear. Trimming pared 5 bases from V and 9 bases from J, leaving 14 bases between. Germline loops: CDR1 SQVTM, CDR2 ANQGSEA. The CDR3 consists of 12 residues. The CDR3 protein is CSVQPGPSIQYF. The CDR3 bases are TGCAGCGTTCAGCCGGGTCCTTCCATTCAGTACTTC.

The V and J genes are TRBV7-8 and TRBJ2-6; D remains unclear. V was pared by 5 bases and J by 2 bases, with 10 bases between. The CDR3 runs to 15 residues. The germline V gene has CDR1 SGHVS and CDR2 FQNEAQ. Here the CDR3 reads CASSEWGAGANVLTF. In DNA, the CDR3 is TGTGCCAGCAGCGAGTGGGGTGCTGGGGCCAACGTCCTGACTTTC.

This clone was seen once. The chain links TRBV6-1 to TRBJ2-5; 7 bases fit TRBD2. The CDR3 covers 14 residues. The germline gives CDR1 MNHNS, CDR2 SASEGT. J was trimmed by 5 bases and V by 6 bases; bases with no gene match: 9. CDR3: CASRGPGGVETQYF. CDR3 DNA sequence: TGTGCCAGCAGGGGACCTGGGGGGGTGGAGACCCAGTACTTC.